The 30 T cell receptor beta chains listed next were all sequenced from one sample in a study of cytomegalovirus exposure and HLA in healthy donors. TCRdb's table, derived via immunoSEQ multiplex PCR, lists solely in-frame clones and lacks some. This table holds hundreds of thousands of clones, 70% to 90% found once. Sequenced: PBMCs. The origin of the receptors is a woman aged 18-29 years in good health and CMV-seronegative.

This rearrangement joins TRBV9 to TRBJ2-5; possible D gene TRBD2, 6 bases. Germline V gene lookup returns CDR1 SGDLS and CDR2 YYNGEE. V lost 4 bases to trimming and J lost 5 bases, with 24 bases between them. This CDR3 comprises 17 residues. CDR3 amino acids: CASSSPGLLPDFETQYF. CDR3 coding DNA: TGTGCCAGCAGCTCACCGGGACTGCTCCCGGATTTTGAGACCCAGTACTTC.

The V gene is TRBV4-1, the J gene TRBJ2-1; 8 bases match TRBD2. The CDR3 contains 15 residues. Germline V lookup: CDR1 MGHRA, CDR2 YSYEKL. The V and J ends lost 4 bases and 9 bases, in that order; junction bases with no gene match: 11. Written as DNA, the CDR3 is TGCGCCAGCAGCCGGGAAGCGGGAGAAGGTCGTGAGCAGTTCTTC. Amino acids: CASSREAGEGREQFF.

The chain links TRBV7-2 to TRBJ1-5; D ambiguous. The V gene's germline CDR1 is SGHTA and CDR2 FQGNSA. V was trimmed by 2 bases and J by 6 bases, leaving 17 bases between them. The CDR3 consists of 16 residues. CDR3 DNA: TGTGCCAGCAGCTTACTAGTATCTGGGTTGGGTCAGCCCCAGCATTTT. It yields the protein CASSLLVSGLGQPQHF.

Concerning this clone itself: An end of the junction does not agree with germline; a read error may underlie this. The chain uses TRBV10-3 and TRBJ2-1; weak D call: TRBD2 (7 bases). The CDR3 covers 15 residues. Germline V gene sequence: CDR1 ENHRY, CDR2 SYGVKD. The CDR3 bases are TGTGCCATCAGTGACCAGCAGCTGGGGGGCGGGAGAAGGCTCTTC. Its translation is CAISDQQLGGGRRLF.

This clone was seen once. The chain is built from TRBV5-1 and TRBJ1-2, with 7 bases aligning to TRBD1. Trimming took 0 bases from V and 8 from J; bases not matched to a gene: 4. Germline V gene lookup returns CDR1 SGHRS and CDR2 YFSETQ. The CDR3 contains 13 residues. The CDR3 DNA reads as TGCGCCAGCAGCTTGGCACAGGGGAGGGGCTACACCTTC. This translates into CASSLAQGRGYTF.

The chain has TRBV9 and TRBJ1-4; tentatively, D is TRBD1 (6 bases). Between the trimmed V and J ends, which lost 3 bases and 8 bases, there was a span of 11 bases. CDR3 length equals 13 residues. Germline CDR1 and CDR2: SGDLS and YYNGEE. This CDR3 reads CASSADRSEKLFF. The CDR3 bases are TGTGCCAGCAGCGCGGACAGATCAGAAAAACTGTTTTTT.

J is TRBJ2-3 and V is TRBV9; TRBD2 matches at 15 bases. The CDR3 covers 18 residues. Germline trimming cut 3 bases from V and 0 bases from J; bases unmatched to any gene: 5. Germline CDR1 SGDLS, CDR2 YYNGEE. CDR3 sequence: CASSAGTSGRTSTDTQYF. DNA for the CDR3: TGTGCCAGCAGCGCCGGGACTAGCGGGAGGACGAGCACAGATACGCAGTATTTT.

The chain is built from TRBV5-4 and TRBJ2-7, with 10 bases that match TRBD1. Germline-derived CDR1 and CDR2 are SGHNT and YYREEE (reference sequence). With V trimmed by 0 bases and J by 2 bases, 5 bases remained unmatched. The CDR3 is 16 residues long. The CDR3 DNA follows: TGTGCCAGCAGCTTGGTACTAGGGACAGGGGCCTACGAGCAGTACTTC. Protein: CASSLVLGTGAYEQYF.

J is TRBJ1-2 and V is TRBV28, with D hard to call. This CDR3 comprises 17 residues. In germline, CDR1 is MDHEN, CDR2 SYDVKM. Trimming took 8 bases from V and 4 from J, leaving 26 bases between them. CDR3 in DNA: TGTGCCAGCGAACCCCCGGGCGGAGCAAAGAGGGTCTATGGCTACACCTTC. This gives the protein CASEPPGGAKRVYGYTF.

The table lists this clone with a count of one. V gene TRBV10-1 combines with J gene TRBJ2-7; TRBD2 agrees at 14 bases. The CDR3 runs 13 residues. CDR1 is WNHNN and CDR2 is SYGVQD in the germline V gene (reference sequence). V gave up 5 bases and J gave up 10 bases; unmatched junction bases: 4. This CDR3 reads CASSPGTSGSQYF. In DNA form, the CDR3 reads TGCGCCAGCAGTCCGGGGACTAGCGGGAGTCAGTACTTC.

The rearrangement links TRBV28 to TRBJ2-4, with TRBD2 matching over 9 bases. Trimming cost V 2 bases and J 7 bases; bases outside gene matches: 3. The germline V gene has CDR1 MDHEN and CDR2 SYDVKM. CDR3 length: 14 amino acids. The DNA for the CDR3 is TGTGCCAGCAGTTTACTAGCGGGAACCAACATTCAGTACTTC. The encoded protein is CASSLLAGTNIQYF. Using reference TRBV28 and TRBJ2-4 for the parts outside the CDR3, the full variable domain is DVKVTQSSRYLVKRTGEKVFLECVQDMDHENMFWYRQDPGLGLRLIYFSYDVKMKEKGDIPEGYSVSREKKERFSLILESASTNQTSMYLCASSLLAGTNIQYFGAGTRLSVL.

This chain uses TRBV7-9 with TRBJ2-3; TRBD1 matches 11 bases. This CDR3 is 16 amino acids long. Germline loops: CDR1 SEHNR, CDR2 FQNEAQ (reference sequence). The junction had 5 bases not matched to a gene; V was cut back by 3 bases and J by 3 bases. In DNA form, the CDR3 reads TGTGCCAGCAGCTTGTCCGGGACAGGGGGGACAGATACGCAGTATTTT. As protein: CASSLSGTGGTDTQYF.

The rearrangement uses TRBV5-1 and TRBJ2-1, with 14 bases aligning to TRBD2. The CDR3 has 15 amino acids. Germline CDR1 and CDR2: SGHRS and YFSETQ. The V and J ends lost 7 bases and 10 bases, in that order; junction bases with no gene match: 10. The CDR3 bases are TGCGCCAGCTTCGGGGGACTAGCGGGAGTCGAAGAGCAGTTCTTC. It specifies CASFGGLAGVEEQFF.

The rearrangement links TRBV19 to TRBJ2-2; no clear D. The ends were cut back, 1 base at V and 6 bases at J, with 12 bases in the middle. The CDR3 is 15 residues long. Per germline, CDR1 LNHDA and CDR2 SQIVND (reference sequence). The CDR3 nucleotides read TGTGCCAGTAGTATAGGTACTCAGGTGTCCGGGGAGCTGTTTTTT. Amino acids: CASSIGTQVSGELFF.

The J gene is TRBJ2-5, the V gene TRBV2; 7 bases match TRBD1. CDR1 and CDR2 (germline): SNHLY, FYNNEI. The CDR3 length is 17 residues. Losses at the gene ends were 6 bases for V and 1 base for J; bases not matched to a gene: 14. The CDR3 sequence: CASRGPDRARGQETQYF. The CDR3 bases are TGTGCCAGCAGGGGCCCTGACAGGGCTCGGGGCCAAGAGACCCAGTACTTC.

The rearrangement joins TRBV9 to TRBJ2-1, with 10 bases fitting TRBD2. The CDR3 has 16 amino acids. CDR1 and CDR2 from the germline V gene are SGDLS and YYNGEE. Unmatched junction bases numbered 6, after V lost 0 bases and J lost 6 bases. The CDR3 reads CASSVDLQREGNEQFF. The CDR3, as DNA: TGTGCCAGCAGCGTAGATCTCCAGCGGGAGGGCAATGAGCAGTTCTTC.

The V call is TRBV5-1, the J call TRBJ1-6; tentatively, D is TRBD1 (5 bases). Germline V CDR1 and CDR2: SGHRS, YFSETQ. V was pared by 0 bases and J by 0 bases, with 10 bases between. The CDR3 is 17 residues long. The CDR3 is CASSLDDSSSYNSPLHF. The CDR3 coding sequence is TGCGCCAGCAGCTTGGACGACAGTAGCTCCTATAATTCACCCCTCCACTTT.

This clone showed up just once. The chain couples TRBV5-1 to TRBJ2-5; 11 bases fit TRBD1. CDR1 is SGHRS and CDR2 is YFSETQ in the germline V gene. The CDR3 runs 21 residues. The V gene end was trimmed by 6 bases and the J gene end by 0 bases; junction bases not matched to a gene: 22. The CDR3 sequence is CASNPGQGALWNAQNQETQYF. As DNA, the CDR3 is TGCGCCAGCAATCCAGGACAGGGGGCTCTGTGGAACGCCCAGAACCAAGAGACCCAGTACTTC.

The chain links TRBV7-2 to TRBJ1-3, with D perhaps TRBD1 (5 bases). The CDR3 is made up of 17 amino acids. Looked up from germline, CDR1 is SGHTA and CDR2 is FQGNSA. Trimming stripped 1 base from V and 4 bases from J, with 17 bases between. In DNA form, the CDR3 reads TGTGCCAGCAGCTTAGGACCCGTGGAGGGGAGCGGAAACACCATATATTTT. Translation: CASSLGPVEGSGNTIYF.

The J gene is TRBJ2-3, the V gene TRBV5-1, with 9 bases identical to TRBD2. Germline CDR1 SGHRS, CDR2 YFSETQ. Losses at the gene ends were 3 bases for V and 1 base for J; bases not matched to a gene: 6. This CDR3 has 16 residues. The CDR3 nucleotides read TGCGCCAGCAGCTGGGGCAGACTAGCGGGCACAGATACGCAGTATTTT. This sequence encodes CASSWGRLAGTDTQYF.

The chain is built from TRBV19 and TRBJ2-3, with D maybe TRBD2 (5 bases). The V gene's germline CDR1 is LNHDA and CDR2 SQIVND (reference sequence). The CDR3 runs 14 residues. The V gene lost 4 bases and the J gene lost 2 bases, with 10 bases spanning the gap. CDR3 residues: CASSNDYYTDTQYF. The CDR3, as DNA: TGTGCCAGTAGTAATGACTACTACACAGATACGCAGTATTTT.

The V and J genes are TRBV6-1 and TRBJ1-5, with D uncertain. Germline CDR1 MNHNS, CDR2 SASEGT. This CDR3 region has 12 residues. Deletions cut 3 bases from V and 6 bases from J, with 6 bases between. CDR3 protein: CASSDASQPQHF. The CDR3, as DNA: TGTGCCAGCAGTGACGCCAGTCAGCCCCAGCATTTT.

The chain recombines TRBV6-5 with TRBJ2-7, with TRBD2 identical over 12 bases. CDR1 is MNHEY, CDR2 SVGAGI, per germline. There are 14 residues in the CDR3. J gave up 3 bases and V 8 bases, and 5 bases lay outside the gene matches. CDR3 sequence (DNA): TGTGCCAGCCGGACTAGCGGGACCTTCTACGAGCAGTACTTC. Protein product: CASRTSGTFYEQYF.

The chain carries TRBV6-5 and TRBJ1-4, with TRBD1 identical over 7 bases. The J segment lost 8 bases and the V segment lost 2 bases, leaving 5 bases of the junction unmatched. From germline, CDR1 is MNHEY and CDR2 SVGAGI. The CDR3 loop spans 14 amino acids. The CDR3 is CASSYVQGSEKLFF. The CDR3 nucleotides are TGTGCCAGCAGTTACGTACAGGGGAGCGAAAAACTGTTTTTT.

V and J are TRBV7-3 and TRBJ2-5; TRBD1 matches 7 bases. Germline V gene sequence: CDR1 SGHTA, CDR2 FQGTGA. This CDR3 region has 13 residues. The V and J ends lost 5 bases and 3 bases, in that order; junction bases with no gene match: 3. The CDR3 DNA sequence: TGTGCCAGCAGCCCCGGGACAGAAGAGACCCAGTACTTC. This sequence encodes CASSPGTEETQYF.

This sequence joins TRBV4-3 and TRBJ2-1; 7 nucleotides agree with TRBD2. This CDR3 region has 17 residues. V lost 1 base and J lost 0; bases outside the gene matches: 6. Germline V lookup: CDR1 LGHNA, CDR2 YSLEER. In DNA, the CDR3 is TGCGCCAGCAGCCAAGGAGGAGCGGGGAGCTCCTACAATGAGCAGTTCTTC. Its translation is CASSQGGAGSSYNEQFF.

In DNA, the CDR3 is TGTGCCAGCAAGACGGCAGGGATCAACTATGGCTACACCTTC. As protein: CASKTAGINYGYTF. The V call is TRBV6-5, the J call TRBJ1-2; D perhaps matches TRBD1 (5 bases). The CDR3 totals 14 residues. V lost 7 bases and J 2 bases, leaving 14 bases between the germline ends. Germline V CDR1 and CDR2: MNHEY, SVGAGI.

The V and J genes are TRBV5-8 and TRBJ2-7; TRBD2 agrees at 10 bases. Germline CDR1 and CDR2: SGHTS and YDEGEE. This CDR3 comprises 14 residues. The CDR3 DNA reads TGTTCACTCAGCCGGCTAGCGGGAGTGAGGGAGCAGTACTTC. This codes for CSLSRLAGVREQYF.

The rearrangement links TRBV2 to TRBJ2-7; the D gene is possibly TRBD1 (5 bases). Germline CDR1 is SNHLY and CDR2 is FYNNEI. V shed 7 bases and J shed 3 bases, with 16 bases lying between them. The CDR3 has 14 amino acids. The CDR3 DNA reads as TGTGCCAGCAAGGGGCCACTCCCAGACTACGAGCAGTACTTC. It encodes CASKGPLPDYEQYF.

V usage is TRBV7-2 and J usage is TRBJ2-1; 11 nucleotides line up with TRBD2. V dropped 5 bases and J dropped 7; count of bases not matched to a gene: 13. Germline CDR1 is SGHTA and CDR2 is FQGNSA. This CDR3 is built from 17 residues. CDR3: CASSQLLAGVGGNEQFF. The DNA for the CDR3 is TGTGCCAGCAGCCAACTACTAGCGGGAGTCGGGGGGAATGAGCAGTTCTTC.